A single sample gave rise to the 7 T cell receptor beta chains below, sequenced in a study of blood T cell repertoires in COVID-19. Profiled with immunoSEQ multiplex PCR; TCRdb holds only in-frame clones, not every one. The data show approximately 200,000 clones, about 82% seen once. Sequenced sample: peripheral blood. The origin of the receptors is a woman in her thirties with acute or convalescent COVID-19.

The chain recombines TRBV11-2 with TRBJ2-3; 10 positions agree with TRBD2. The CDR3 is made up of 15 amino acids. CDR1 and CDR2 from the germline V gene are SGHAT and FQNNGV. The J segment lost 1 base and the V segment lost 7 bases, leaving 5 bases of the junction unmatched. The CDR3 is CASMTGLAGTDTQYF. The CDR3, as DNA: TGTGCCAGCATGACCGGACTAGCGGGCACAGATACGCAGTATTTT. Full variable domain (rest looked up from reference TRBV11-2 and TRBJ2-3): EAGVAQSPRYKIIEKRQSVAFWCNPISGHATLYWYQQILGQGPKLLIQFQNNGVVDDSQLPKDRFSAERLKGVDSTLKIQPAKLEDSAVYLCASMTGLAGTDTQYFGPGTRLTVL.

Concerning this clone: The same CDR3 arises from other DNA sequences in this sample as well. This chain joins TRBV29-1 and TRBJ1-1; 7 bases are a match to TRBD1. Trimming removed 6 bases from V and 0 bases from J; junction bases left unmatched: 1. CDR3 length: 12 residues. CDR1 and CDR2 (germline): SQVTM, ANQGSEA. Written as DNA, the CDR3 is TGCAGCGTCAGGGGGATGAACACTGAAGCTTTCTTT. As protein: CSVRGMNTEAFF. Based on the CDR3 plus reference TRBV29-1 and TRBJ1-1, the full variable domain is SAVISQKPSRDICQRGTSLTIQCQVDSQVTMMFWYRQQPGQSLTLIATANQGSEATYESGFVIDKFPISRPNLTFSTLTVSNMSPEDSSIYLCSVRGMNTEAFFGQGTRLTVV.

The V and J genes are TRBV6-5 and TRBJ1-2, with 8 bases identical to TRBD1. This CDR3 comprises 13 residues. With 6 bases clipped from V and 6 bases from J, the junction kept 6 bases outside the gene matches. CDR1 is MNHEY, CDR2 SVGAGI, per germline. The CDR3: CASRRTGFDGYTF. The CDR3 DNA sequence: TGTGCCAGCAGAAGGACAGGGTTCGATGGCTACACCTTC.

This clone turned up a few times. The genes are TRBV4-1 and TRBJ2-5, with D perhaps TRBD2 (7 bases). Germline loops: CDR1 MGHRA, CDR2 YSYEKL. The ends were cut back, 1 base at V and 5 bases at J, with 17 bases in the middle. This CDR3 contains 16 residues. The CDR3 DNA reads TGCGCCAGCAGCCAAGTGATGGGCAGGGGAGGGGAGACCCAGTACTTC. The encoded protein is CASSQVMGRGGETQYF.

The gene calls are TRBV24-1 and TRBJ2-3, with 12 bases fitting TRBD1. Germline CDR1 and CDR2: KGHDR and SFDVKD. Trimming took 5 bases from V and 5 from J; bases not matched to a gene: 13. The CDR3 consists of 18 residues. The CDR3 protein is CATSGPGQGASRVDTQYF. CDR3 in DNA: TGTGCCACCAGTGGTCCGGGACAGGGGGCCTCAAGGGTAGATACGCAGTATTTT.

This chain connects TRBV7-9 to TRBJ1-6; D remains unclear. The CDR3 contains 14 residues. CDR1 SEHNR and CDR2 FQNEAQ come from the germline V gene (reference sequence). Trimming pared 5 bases from V and 7 bases from J, leaving 12 bases between. In nucleotides, the CDR3 is TGTGCCAGCAGCCGTGAGTCGGGGAATTCACCCCTCCACTTT. Its translation is CASSRESGNSPLHF.

The chain is built from TRBV20-1 and TRBJ1-1; D is undetermined. Germline V gene data show CDR1 as DFQATT and CDR2 as SNEGSKA (reference sequence). With 3 bases removed from V and 4 bases from J, the gap between germline ends came to 15 bases. The CDR3 is 14 amino acids. The CDR3 here is CSASSPRGGTEAFF. The CDR3 DNA follows: TGCAGTGCTAGTTCGCCCCGGGGTGGCACTGAAGCTTTCTTT.